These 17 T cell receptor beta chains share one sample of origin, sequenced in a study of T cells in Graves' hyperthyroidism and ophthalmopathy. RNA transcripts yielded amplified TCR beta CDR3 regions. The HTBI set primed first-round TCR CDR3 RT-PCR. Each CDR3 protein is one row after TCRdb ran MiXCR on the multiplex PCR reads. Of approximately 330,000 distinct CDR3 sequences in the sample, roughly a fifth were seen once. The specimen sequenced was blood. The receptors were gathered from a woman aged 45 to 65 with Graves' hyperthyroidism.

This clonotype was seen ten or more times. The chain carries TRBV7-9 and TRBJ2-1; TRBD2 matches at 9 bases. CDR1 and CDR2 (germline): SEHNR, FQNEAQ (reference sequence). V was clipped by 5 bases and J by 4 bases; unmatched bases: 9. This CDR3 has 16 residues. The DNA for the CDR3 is TGTGCCAGCAGCCTCAAACGACTAGCGGATTACAATGAGCAGTTCTTC. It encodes CASSLKRLADYNEQFF.

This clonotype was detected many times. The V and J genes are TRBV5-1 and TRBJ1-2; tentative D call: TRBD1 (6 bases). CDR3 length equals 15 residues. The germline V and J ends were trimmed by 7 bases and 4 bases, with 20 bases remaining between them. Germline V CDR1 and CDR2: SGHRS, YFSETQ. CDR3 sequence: CASGQSDRPSYGYTF. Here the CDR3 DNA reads TGCGCCAGCGGACAGTCGGACCGGCCGTCCTATGGCTACACCTTC. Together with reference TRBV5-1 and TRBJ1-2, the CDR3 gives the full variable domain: KAGVTQTPRYLIKTRGQQVTLSCSPISGHRSVSWYQQTPGQGLQFLFEYFSETQRNKGNFPGRFSGRQFSNSRSEMNVSTLELGDSALYLCASGQSDRPSYGYTFGSGTRLTVV.

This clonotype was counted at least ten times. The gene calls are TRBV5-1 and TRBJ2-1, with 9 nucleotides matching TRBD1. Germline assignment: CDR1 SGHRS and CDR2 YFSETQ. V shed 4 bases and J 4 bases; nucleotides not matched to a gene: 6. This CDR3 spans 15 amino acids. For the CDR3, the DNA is TGCGCCAGCAGCCCAGCCGGGACAGGGTACAATGAGCAGTTCTTC. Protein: CASSPAGTGYNEQFF.

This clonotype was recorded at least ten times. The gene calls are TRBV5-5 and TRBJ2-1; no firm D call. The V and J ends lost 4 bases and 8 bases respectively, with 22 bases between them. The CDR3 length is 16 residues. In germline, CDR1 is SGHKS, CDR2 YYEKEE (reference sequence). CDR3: CASSEVGIGPGDEQFF. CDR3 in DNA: TGTGCCAGCAGCGAGGTCGGCATCGGGCCTGGGGATGAGCAGTTCTTC. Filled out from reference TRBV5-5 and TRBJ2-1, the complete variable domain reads DAGVTQSPTHLIKTRGQQVTLRCSPISGHKSVSWYQQVLGQGPQFIFQYYEKEERGRGNFPDRFSARQFPNYSSELNVNALLLGDSALYLCASSEVGIGPGDEQFFGPGTRLTVL.

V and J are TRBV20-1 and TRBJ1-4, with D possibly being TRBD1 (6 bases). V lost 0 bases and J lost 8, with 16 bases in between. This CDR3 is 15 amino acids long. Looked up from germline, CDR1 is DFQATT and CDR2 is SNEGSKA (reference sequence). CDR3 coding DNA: TGCAGTGCTAGAGATTGGAGTACAGGGAGGGAAAAACTGTTTTTT. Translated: CSARDWSTGREKLFF.

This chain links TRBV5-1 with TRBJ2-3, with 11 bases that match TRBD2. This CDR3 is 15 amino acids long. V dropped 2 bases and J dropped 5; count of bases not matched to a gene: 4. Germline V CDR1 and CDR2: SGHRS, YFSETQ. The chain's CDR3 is CASSFSGGEGDTQYF. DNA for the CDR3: TGCGCCAGCAGCTTTAGCGGGGGGGAAGGAGATACGCAGTATTTT.

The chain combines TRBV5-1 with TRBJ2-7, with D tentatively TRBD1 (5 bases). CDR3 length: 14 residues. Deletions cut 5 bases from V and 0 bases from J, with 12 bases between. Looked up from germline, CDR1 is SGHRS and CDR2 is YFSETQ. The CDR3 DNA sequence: TGCGCCAGCAGACCAGGACACAGCTCCTACGAGCAGTACTTC. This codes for CASRPGHSSYEQYF.

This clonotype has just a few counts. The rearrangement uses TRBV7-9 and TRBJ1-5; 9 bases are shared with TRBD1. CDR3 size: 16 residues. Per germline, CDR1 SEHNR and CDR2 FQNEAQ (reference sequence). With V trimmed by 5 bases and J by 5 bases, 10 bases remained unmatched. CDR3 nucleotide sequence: TGTGCCAGCAGCCCGGGCCTACAGGGGGCTGATCAGCCCCAGCATTTT. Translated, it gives CASSPGLQGADQPQHF. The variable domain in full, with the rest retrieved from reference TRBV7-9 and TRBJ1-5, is DTGVSQNPRHKITKRGQNVTFRCDPISEHNRLYWYRQTLGQGPEFLTYFQNEAQLEKSRLLSDRFSAERPKGSFSTLEIQRTEQGDSAMYLCASSPGLQGADQPQHFGDGTRLSIL.

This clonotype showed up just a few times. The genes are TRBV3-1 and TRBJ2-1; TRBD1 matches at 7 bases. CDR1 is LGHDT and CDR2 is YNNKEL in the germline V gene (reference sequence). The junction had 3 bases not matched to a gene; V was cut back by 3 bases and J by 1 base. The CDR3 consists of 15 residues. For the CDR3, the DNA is TGTGCCAGCAGCCAGACGACAGGGTCCTACAATGAGCAGTTCTTC. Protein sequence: CASSQTTGSYNEQFF.

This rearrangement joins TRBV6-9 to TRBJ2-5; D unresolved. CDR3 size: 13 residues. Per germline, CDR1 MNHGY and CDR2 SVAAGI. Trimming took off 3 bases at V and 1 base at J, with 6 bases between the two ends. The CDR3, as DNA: TGTGCCAGCAGTTACGGAGTCCAAGAGACCCAGTACTTC. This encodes CASSYGVQETQYF.

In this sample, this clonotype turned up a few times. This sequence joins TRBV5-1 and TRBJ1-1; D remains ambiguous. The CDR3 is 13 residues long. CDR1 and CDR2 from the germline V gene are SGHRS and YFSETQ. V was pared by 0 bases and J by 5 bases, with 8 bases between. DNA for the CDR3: TGCGCCAGCAGCTTGGCAGGTGCGACTGAAGCTTTCTTT. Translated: CASSLAGATEAFF.

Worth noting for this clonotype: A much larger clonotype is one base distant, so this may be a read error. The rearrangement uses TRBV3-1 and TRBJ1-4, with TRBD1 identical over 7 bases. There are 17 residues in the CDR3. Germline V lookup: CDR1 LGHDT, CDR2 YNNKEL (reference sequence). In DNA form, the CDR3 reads TGTGCCAACAGCCAGGGGGAGCGACAGGGACTGACTGAAAAACTGTTTTTT. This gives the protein CANSQGERQGLTEKLFF.

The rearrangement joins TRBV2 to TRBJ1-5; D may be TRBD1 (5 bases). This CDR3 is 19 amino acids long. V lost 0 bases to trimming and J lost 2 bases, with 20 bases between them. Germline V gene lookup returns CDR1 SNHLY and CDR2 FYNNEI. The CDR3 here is CASSEALRVVAQGNQPQHF. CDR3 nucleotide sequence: TGTGCCAGCAGTGAAGCGCTTCGTGTGGTAGCACAGGGCAATCAGCCCCAGCATTTT.

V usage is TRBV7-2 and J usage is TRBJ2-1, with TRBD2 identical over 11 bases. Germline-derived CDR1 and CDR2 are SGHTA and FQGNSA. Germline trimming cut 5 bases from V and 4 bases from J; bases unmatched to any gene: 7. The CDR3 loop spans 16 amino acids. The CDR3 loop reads CASSRGASGRYNEQFF. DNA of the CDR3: TGTGCCAGCAGCCGCGGGGCTAGCGGGAGGTACAATGAGCAGTTCTTC.

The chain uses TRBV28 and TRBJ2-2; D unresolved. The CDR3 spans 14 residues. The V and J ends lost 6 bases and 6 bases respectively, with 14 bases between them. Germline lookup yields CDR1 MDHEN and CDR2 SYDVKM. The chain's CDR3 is CASSSLDVPGELFF. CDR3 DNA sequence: TGTGCCAGCAGCAGCCTTGACGTACCCGGGGAGCTGTTTTTT.

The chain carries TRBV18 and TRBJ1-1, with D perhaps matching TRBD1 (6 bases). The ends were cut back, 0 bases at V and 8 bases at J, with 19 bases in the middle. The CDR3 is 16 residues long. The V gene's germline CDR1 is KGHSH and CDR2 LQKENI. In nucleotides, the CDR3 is TGTGCCAGCTCACCACCCCCTAGCCAGGGGAAATTGGAAGCTTTCTTT. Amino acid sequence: CASSPPPSQGKLEAFF.

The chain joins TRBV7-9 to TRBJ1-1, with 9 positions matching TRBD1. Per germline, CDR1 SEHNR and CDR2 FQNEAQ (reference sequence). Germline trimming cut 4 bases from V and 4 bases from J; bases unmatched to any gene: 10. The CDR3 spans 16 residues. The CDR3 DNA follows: TGTGCCAGCAGCTCGACCCAGGGACAGGGCTTCACTGAAGCTTTCTTT. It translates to CASSSTQGQGFTEAFF.